Following are 9 T cell receptor beta chains from one sample sequenced in a study of T cells in localized non-small cell lung cancer. Clones were sequenced by immunoSEQ multiplex PCR, and TCRdb holds only the in-frame ones, with some missing. In the table there are about 41,000 clones, around 83% of which are singletons. The starting material was peripheral blood, obtained before any cancer treatment. These receptors all stem from a woman aged 18-55 years with stage III lung adenocarcinoma.

The V call is TRBV15, the J call TRBJ1-2, with TRBD1 matching over 7 bases. Trimming cost V 0 bases and J 5 bases; bases outside gene matches: 9. The germline gives CDR1 LNHNV, CDR2 YYDKDF (reference sequence). The CDR3 is 16 amino acids. The CDR3 loop is CATSREVEGGRYGYTF. The CDR3 bases are TGTGCCACCAGCAGAGAAGTCGAAGGGGGCAGATATGGCTACACCTTC. The full variable domain, its missing parts supplied by reference TRBV15 and TRBJ1-2, is DAMVIQNPRYQVTQFGKPVTLSCSQTLNHNVMYWYQQKSSQAPKLLFHYYDKDFNNEADTPDNFQSRRPNTSFCFLDIRSPGLGDTAMYLCATSREVEGGRYGYTFGSGTRLTVV.

The chain employs TRBV7-6 and TRBJ1-6; possibly TRBD1 for D (5 bases). The CDR3 covers 16 residues. CDR1 is SGHVS, CDR2 FNYEAQ, per germline. Trimming took off 0 bases at V and 6 bases at J, with 12 bases between the two ends. The CDR3 nucleotides read TGTGCCAGCAGCTTAGCGGCTGCCGGGGCTAATTCACCCCTCCACTTT. Protein product: CASSLAAAGANSPLHF. The full variable domain, completed using reference TRBV7-6 and TRBJ1-6, is GAGVSQSPRYKVTKRGQDVALRCDPISGHVSLYWYRQALGQGPEFLTYFNYEAQQDKSGLPNDRFSAERPEGSISTLTIQRTEQRDSAMYRCASSLAAAGANSPLHFGNGTRLTVT.

The chain couples TRBV7-9 to TRBJ2-2; D call uncertain. The CDR3 length is 11 residues. The germline V gene has CDR1 SEHNR and CDR2 FQNEAQ (reference sequence). Trimming took 3 bases from V and 9 from J, leaving 5 bases between them. In DNA form, the CDR3 reads TGTGCCAGCAGCTTTGCCTGGGAGCTGTTTTTT. Amino acids: CASSFAWELFF.

V and J are TRBV4-1 and TRBJ2-7; D possibly corresponds to TRBD1 (5 bases). The CDR3 covers 15 residues. Trimming took 0 bases from V and 3 from J, leaving 12 bases between them. Germline CDR1 is MGHRA and CDR2 is YSYEKL. CDR3 loop: CASSQEFQGGYEQYF. The CDR3 DNA reads as TGCGCCAGCAGCCAAGAATTCCAGGGTGGCTACGAGCAGTACTTC.

The chain carries TRBV30 and TRBJ1-5; tentative D call: TRBD1 (5 bases). This CDR3 is built from 15 residues. Deletions cut 2 bases from V and 2 bases from J, with 13 bases between. CDR1 and CDR2 from the germline V gene are GTSNPN and SVGIG (reference sequence). CDR3 sequence (DNA): TGTGCCTGGAGTCGGCAGGGCAAGGGCAATCAGCCCCAGCATTTT. As protein: CAWSRQGKGNQPQHF.

This CDR3 is CASSLRDSASYGYTF. The CDR3 DNA reads TGCGCCAGCAGCTTGCGGGACAGCGCATCCTATGGCTACACCTTC. The genes are TRBV5-1 and TRBJ1-2; 7 positions match TRBD1. Germline CDR1 is SGHRS and CDR2 is YFSETQ. Trimming removed 1 base from V and 4 bases from J; junction bases left unmatched: 7. The CDR3 covers 15 residues.

The chain couples TRBV4-1 to TRBJ2-3; 16 bases match TRBD2. The J segment lost 3 bases and the V segment lost 3 bases, leaving 12 bases of the junction unmatched. CDR3 size: 20 residues. Germline loops: CDR1 MGHRA, CDR2 YSYEKL. Written as DNA, the CDR3 is TGCGCCAGCAGCCAGGAGGGACTAGCGGGGGGGCCTTGGGTGACAGATACGCAGTATTTT. Its translation: CASSQEGLAGGPWVTDTQYF.

CDR3 sequence: CASSIASPVRPETQYF. CDR3 DNA sequence: TGTGCCAGTAGTATAGCTAGCCCAGTTCGGCCGGAGACCCAGTACTTC. The chain couples TRBV19 to TRBJ2-5, with D perhaps TRBD2 (5 bases). The V end was cut by 1 base, the J end by 5 bases, with 17 bases between. Germline V gene sequence: CDR1 LNHDA, CDR2 SQIVND (reference sequence). The CDR3 has 16 amino acids.

This clone was counted a few times. The CDR3 nucleotides are TGTGCCAGACAAGGTGTCCGGGGGGGTACTGAGCAGTTCTTC. Translated, it gives CARQGVRGGTEQFF. This sequence joins TRBV2 and TRBJ2-1, with 8 bases fitting TRBD2. The CDR3 runs 14 residues. Germline V gene lookup returns CDR1 SNHLY and CDR2 FYNNEI. After removal of 9 bases from V and 9 bases from J, the junction contained 13 bases not matched to a gene.